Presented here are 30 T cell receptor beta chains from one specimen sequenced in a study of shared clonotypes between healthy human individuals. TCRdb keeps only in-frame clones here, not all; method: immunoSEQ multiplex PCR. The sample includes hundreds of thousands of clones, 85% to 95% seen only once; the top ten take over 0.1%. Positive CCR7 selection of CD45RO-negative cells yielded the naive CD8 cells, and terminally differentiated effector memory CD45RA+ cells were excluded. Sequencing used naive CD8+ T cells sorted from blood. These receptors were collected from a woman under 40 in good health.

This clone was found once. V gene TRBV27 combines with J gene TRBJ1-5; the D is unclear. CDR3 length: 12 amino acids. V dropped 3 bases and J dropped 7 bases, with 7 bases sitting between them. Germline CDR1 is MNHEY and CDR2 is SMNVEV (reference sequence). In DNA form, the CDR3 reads TGTGCCAGCAGTTTCGTGGGACAGCCCCAGCATTTT. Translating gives CASSFVGQPQHF.

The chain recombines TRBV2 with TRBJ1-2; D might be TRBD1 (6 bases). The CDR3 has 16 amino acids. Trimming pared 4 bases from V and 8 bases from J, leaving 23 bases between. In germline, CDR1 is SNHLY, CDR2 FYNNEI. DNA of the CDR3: TGTGCCAGCAGTGTCGTTTTGAGAGTATGGGGGCTCGGCTACACCTTC. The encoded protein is CASSVVLRVWGLGYTF.

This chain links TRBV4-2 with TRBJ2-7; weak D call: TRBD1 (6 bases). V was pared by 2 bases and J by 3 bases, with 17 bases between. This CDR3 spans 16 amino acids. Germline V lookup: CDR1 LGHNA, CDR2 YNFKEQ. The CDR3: CASSQNQGQTGYEQYF. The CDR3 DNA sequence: TGTGCCAGCAGCCAAAACCAGGGGCAGACCGGCTACGAGCAGTACTTC.

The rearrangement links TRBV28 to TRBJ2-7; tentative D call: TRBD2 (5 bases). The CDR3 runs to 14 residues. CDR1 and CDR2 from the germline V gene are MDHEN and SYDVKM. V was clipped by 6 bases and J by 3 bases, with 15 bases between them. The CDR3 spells CASSLRGLYYEQYF. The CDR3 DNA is TGTGCCAGCAGCCTCCGCGGACTCTACTACGAGCAGTACTTC.

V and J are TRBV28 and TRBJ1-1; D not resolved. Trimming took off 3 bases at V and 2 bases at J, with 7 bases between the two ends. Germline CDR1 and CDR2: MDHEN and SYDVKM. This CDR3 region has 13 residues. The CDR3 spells CASSLRDNTEAFF. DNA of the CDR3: TGTGCCAGCAGTTTGAGAGATAACACTGAAGCTTTCTTT.

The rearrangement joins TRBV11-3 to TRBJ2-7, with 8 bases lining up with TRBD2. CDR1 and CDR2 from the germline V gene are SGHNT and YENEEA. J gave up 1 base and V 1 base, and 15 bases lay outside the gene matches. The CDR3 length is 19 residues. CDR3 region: CASSLGPPTSGGRSYEQYF. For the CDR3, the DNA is TGTGCCAGCAGCTTAGGACCTCCCACTAGCGGAGGGCGTTCCTACGAGCAGTACTTC.

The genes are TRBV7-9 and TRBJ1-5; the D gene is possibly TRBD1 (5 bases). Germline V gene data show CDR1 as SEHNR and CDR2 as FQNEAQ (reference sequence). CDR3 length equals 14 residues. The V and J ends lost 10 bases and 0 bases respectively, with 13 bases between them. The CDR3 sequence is CATMDTGSNQPQHF. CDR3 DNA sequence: TGTGCCACCATGGACACGGGTAGCAATCAGCCCCAGCATTTT.

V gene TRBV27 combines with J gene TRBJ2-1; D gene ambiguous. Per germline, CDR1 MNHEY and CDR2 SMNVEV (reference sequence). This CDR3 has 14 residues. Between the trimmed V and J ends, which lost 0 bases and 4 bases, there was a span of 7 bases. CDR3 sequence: CASSLSSWYNEQFF. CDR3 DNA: TGTGCCAGCAGTTTATCGTCCTGGTACAATGAGCAGTTCTTC.

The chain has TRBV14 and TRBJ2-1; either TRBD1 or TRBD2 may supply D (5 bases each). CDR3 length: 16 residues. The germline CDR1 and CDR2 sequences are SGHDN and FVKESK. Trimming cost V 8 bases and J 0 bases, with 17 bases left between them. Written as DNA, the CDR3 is TGTGCCAGCTCCTCATGGGGGATACCCTCCTACAATGAGCAGTTCTTC. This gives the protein CASSSWGIPSYNEQFF. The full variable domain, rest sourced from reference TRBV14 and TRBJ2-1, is EAGVTQFPSHSVIEKGQTVTLRCDPISGHDNLYWYRRVMGKEIKFLLHFVKESKQDESGMPNNRFLAERTGGTYSTLKVQPAELEDSGVYFCASSSWGIPSYNEQFFGPGTRLTVL.

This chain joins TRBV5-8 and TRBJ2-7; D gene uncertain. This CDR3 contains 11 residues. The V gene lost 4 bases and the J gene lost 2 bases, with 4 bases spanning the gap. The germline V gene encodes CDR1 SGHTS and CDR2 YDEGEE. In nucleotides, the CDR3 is TGTGCCAGCAGCCCGGCCTACGAGCAGTACTTC. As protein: CASSPAYEQYF.

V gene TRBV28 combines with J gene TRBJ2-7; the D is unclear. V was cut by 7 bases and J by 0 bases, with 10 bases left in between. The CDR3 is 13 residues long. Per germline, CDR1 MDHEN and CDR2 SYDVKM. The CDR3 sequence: CASTLGSSYEQYF. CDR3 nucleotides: TGTGCCAGCACTTTGGGCAGCTCCTACGAGCAGTACTTC. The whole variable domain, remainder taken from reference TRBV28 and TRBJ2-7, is DVKVTQSSRYLVKRTGEKVFLECVQDMDHENMFWYRQDPGLGLRLIYFSYDVKMKEKGDIPEGYSVSREKKERFSLILESASTNQTSMYLCASTLGSSYEQYFGPGTRLTVT.

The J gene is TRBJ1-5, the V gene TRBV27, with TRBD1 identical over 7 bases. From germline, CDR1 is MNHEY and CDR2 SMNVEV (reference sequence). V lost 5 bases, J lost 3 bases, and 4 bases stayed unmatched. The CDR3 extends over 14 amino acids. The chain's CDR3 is CASSNRGPNQPQHF. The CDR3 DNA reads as TGTGCCAGCAGTAACAGGGGTCCCAATCAGCCCCAGCATTTT.

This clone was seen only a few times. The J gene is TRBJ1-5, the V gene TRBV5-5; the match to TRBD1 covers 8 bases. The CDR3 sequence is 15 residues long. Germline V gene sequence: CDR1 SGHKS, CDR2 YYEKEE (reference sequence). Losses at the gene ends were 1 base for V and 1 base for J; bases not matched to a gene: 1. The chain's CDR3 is CASSLWTGSNQPQHF. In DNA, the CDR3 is TGTGCCAGCAGCTTGTGGACAGGGAGCAATCAGCCCCAGCATTTT.

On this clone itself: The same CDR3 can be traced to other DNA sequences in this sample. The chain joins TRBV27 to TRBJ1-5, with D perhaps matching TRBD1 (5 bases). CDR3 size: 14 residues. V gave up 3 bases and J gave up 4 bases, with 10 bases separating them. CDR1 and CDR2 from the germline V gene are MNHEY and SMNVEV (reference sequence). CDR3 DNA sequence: TGTGCCAGCAGTTTTCAGGGTAGGAATCAGCCCCAGCATTTT. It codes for CASSFQGRNQPQHF.

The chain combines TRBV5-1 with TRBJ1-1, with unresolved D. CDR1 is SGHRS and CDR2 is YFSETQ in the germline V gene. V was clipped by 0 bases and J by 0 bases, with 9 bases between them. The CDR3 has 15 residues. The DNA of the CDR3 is TGCGCCAGCAGCTTGGGGGTACACATGAACACTGAAGCTTTCTTT. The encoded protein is CASSLGVHMNTEAFF.

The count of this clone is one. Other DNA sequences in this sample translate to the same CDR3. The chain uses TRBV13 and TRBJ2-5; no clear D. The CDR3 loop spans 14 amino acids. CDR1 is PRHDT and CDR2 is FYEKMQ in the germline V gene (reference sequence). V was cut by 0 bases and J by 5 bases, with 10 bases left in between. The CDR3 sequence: CASSLGRSLETQYF. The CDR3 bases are TGTGCCAGCAGCTTAGGACGGTCCCTGGAGACCCAGTACTTC.

DNA of the CDR3: TGTGCCAGCAGTGTGTTCCAGGGTCAGGACGAGCAGTACTTC. Amino acids: CASSVFQGQDEQYF. The chain links TRBV6-1 to TRBJ2-7; D perhaps matches TRBD1 (5 bases). Germline CDR1 MNHNS, CDR2 SASEGT. CDR3 length: 14 amino acids. Between the trimmed V and J ends, which lost 4 bases and 5 bases, there was a span of 15 bases.

Written as DNA, the CDR3 is TGTGCCAGCAGTTTAAACGAGGAGATCTACGAGCAGTACTTC. Translating gives CASSLNEEIYEQYF. The chain joins TRBV27 to TRBJ2-7; unclear D gene. V lost 2 bases, J lost 3 bases, and 11 bases lay in between. Germline V gives CDR1 MNHEY, CDR2 SMNVEV (reference sequence). The CDR3 runs to 14 residues.

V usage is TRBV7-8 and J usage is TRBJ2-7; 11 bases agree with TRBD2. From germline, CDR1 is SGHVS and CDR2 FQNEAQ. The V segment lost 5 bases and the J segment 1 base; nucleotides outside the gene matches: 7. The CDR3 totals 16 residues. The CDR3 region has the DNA TGTGCCAGCAGCCCTTCTCGACTAGCGGGGTCCTACGAGCAGTACTTC. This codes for CASSPSRLAGSYEQYF. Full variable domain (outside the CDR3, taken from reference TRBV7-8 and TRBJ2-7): GAGVSQSPRYKVAKRGQDVALRCDPISGHVSLFWYQQALGQGPEFLTYFQNEAQLDKSGLPSDRFFAERPEGSVSTLKIQRTQQEDSAVYLCASSPSRLAGSYEQYFGPGTRLTVT.

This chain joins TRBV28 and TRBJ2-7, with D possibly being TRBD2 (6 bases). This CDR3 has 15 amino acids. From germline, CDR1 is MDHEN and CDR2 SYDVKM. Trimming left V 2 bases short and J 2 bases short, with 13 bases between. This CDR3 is CASSLRASETYEQYF. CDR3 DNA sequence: TGTGCCAGCAGTTTAAGGGCTAGCGAAACCTACGAGCAGTACTTC.

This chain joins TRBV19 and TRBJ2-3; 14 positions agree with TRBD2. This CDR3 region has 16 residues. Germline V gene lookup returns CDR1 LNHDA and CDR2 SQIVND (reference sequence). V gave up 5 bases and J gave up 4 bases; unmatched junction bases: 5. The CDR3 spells CASSPGLAGGADTQYF. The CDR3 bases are TGTGCCAGTAGTCCCGGACTAGCGGGAGGCGCAGATACGCAGTATTTT.

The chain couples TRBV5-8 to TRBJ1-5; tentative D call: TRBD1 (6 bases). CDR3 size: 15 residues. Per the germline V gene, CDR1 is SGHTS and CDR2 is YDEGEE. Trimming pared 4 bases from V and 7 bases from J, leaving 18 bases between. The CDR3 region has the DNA TGTGCCAGCAGCCAAGTACTGGGGGGCTGGCAGCCCCAGCATTTT. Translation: CASSQVLGGWQPQHF.

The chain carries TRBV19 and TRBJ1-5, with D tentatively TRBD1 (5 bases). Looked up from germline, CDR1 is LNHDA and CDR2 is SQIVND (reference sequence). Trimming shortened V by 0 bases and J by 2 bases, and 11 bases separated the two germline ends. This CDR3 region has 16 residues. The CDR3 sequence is CASSIDLQGGNQPQHF. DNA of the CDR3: TGTGCCAGTAGTATAGATCTCCAGGGAGGCAATCAGCCCCAGCATTTT.

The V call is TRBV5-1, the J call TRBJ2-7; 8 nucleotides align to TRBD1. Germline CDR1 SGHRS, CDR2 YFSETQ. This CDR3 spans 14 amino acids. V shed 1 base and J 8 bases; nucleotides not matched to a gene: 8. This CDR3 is CASSLLTGVNKQYF. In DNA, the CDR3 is TGCGCCAGCAGCTTGTTGACAGGGGTTAACAAGCAGTACTTC.

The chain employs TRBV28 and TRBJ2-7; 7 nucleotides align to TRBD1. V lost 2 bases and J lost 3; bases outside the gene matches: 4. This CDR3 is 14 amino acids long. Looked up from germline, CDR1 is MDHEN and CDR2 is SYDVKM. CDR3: CASSLTGALYEQYF. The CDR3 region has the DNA TGTGCCAGCAGTTTAACAGGGGCCCTCTACGAGCAGTACTTC.

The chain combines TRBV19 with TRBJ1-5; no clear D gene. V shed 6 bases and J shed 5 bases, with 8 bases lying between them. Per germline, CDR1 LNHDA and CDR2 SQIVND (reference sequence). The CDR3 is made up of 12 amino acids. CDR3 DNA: TGTGCCAGTAGGCAGGCATATCAGCCCCAGCATTTT. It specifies CASRQAYQPQHF.

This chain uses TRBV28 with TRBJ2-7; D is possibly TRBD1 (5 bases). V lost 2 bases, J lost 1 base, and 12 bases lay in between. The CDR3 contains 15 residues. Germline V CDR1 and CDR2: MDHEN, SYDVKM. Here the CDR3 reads CASSLVAGKSYEQYF. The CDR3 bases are TGTGCCAGCAGTTTAGTGGCAGGGAAATCCTACGAGCAGTACTTC.

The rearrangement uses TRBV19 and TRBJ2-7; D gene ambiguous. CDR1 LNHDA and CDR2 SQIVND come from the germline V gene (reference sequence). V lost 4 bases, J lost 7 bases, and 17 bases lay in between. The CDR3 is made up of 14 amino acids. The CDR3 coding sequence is TGTGCCAGTAGTACAACCAAATACGCTAAGGAGCAGTACTTC. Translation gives CASSTTKYAKEQYF.

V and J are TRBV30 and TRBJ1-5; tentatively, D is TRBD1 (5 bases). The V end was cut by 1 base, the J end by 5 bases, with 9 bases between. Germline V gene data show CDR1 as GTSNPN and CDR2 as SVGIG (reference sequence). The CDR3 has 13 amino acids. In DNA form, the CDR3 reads TGTGCCTGGAGTGAAACAGGCTATCAGCCCCAGCATTTT. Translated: CAWSETGYQPQHF.

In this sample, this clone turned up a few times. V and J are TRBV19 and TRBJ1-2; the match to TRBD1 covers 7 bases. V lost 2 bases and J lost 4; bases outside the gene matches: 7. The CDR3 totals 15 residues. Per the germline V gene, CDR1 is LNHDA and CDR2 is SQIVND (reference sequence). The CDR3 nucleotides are TGTGCCAGTAGTATATGGACAGGCGAGAGCTATGGCTACACCTTC. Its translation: CASSIWTGESYGYTF.